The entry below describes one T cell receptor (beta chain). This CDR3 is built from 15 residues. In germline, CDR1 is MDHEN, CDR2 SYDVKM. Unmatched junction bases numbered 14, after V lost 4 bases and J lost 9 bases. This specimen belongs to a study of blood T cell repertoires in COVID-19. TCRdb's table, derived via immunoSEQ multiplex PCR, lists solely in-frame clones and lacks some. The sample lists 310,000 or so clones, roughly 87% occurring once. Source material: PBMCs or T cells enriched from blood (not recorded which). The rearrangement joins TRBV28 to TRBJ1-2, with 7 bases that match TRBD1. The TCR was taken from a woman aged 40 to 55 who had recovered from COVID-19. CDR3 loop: CASSWDRRGLLSYTF. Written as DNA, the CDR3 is TGTGCCAGCAGTTGGGATCGGAGGGGGCTCTTAAGCTACACCTTC.